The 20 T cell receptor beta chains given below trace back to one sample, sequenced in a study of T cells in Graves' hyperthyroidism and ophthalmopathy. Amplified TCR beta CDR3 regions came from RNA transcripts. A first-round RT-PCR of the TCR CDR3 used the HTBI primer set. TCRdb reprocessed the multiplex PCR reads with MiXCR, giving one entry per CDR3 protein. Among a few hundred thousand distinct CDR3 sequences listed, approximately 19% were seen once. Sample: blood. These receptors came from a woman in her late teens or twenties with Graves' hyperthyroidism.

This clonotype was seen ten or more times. The CDR3 is CATSRGEGRAYGYTF. The CDR3 DNA sequence: TGTGCCACCAGTCGCGGCGAGGGGAGGGCCTATGGCTACACCTTC. The chain carries TRBV24-1 and TRBJ1-2; D possibly corresponds to TRBD1 (5 bases). CDR1 and CDR2 from the germline V gene are KGHDR and SFDVKD. The CDR3 contains 15 residues. Deletions cut 6 bases from V and 4 bases from J, with 17 bases between.

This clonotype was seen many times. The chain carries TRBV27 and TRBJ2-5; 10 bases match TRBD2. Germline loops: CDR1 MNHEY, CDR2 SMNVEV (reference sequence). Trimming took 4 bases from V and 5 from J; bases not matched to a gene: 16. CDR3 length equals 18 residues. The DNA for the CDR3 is TGTGCCAGCAGTTCGGGTCTAGCGGGGGCCCCGGTTCAGGAGACCCAGTACTTC. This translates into CASSSGLAGAPVQETQYF.

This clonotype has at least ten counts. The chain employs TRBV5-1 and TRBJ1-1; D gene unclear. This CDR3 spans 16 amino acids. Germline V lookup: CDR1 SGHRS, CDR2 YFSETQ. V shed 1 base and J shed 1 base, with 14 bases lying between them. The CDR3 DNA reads TGCGCCAGCAGCTTGCGCCCGCCGGGAGCGAACACTGAAGCTTTCTTT. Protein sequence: CASSLRPPGANTEAFF.

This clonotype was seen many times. CDR3 DNA: TGTGCCAGCAGGCATTCCCAGAGAGAATTTGGAAACACCATATATTTT. The encoded protein is CASRHSQREFGNTIYF. This chain uses TRBV6-1 with TRBJ1-3; no reliable D call. V was clipped by 6 bases and J by 3 bases, with 18 bases between them. This CDR3 is built from 16 residues. Germline CDR1 MNHNS, CDR2 SASEGT.

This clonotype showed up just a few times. The DNA for the CDR3 is TGTGCCAGCTCACTATCAGGGATTACGGTCACTGAAGCTTTCTTT. The encoded protein is CASSLSGITVTEAFF. The chain employs TRBV18 and TRBJ1-1; D is possibly TRBD1 (5 bases). Trimming left V 4 bases short and J 4 bases short, with 16 bases between. The V gene's germline CDR1 is KGHSH and CDR2 LQKENI. This CDR3 comprises 15 residues.

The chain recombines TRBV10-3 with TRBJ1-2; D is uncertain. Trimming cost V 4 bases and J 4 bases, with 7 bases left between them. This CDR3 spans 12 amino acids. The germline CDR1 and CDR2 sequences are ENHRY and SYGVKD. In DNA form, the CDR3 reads TGTGCCATCAGTGCAGGCCCCTATGGCTACACCTTC. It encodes CAISAGPYGYTF.

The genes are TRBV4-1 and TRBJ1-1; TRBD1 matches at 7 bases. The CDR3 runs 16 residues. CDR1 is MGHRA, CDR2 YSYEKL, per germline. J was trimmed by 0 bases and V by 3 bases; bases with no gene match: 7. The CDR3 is CASSHRTGRLNTEAFF. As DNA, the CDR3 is TGCGCCAGCAGCCACCGGACAGGCCGCTTGAACACTGAAGCTTTCTTT.

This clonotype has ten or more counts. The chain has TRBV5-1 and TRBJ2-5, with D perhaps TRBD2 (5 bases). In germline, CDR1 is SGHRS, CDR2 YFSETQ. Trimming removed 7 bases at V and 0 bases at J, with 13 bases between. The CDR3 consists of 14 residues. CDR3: CASHSGLYQETQYF. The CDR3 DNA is TGCGCCAGCCACAGCGGCCTGTACCAAGAGACCCAGTACTTC.

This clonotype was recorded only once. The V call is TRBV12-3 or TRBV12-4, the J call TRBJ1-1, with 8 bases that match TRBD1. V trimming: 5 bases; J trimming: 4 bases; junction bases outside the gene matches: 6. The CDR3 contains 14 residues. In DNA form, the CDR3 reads TGTGCCAGCAGTCCAGGGGGCTCGGTCACTGAAGCTTTCTTT. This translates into CASSPGGSVTEAFF.

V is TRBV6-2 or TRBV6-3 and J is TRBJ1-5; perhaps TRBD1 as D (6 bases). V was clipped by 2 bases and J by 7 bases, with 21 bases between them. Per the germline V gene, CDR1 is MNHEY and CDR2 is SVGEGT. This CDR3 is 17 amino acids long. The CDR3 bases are TGTGCCAGCAGTTACGGGGGTGCCCAGGGGATGGACCAGCCCCAGCATTTT. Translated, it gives CASSYGGAQGMDQPQHF.

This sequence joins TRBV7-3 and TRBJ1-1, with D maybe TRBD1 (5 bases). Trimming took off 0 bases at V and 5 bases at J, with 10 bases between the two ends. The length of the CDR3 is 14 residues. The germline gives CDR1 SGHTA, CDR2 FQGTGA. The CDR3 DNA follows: TGTGCCAGCAGCTTAACCCCCGGGGCTACTGAAGCTTTCTTT. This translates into CASSLTPGATEAFF.

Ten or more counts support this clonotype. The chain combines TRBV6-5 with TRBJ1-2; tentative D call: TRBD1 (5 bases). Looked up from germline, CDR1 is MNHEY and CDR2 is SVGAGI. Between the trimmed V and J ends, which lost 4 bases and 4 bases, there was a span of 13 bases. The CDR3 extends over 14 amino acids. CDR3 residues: CASSSAGGAYGYTF. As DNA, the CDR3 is TGTGCCAGCAGTTCGGCGGGGGGAGCCTATGGCTACACCTTC.

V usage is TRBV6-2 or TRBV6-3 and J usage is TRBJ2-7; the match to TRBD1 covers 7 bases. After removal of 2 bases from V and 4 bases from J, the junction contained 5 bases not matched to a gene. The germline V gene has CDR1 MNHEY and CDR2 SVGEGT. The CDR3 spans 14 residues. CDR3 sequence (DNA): TGTGCCAGCAGTTACCCGGACAGGAAATACGAGCAGTACTTC. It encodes CASSYPDRKYEQYF.

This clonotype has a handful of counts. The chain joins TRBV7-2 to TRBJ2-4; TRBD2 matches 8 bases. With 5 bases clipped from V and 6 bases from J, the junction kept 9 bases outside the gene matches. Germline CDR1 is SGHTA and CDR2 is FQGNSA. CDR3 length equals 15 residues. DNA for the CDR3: TGTGCCAGCAGCCTAAGCGGGGGAAGCTTAAACATTCAGTACTTC. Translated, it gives CASSLSGGSLNIQYF.

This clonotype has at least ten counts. CDR3 sequence: CASSSGPSTDTQYF. The CDR3 bases are TGTGCCAGCAGCTCCGGACCTAGCACAGATACGCAGTATTTT. The chain combines TRBV7-8 with TRBJ2-3; unclear D gene. Germline V gene lookup returns CDR1 SGHVS and CDR2 FQNEAQ. Trimming shortened V by 4 bases and J by 0 bases, and 8 bases separated the two germline ends. CDR3 length: 14 residues.

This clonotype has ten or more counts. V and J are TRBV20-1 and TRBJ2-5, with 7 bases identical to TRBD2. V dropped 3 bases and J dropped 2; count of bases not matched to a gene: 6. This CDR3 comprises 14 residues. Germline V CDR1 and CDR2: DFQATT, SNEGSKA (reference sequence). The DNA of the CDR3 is TGCAGTGCTAGGGGAGGGACCTTTCAAGAGACCCAGTACTTC. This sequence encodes CSARGGTFQETQYF.

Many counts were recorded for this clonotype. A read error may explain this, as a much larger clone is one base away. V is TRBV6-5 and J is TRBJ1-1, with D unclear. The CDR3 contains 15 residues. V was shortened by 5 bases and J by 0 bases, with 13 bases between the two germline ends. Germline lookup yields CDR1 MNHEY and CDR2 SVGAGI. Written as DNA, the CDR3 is TGTGCCAGCAGTGATTCGAGAACCATGAACACTGAAGCTTTCTTT. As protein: CASSDSRTMNTEAFF.

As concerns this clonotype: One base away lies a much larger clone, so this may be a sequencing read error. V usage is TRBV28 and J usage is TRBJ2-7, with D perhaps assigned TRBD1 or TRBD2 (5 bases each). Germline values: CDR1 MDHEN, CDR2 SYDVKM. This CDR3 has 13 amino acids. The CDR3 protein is CSVAGTVSYEQYF. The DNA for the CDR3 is TGTTCCGTTGCCGGGACGGTCTCCTACGAGCAGTACTTC.

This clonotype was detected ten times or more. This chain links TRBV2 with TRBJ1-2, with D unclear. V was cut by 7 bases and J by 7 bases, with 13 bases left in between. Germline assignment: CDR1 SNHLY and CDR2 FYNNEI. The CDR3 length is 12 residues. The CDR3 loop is CASIPWVGGYTF. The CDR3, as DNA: TGTGCCAGCATCCCCTGGGTGGGTGGCTACACCTTC.

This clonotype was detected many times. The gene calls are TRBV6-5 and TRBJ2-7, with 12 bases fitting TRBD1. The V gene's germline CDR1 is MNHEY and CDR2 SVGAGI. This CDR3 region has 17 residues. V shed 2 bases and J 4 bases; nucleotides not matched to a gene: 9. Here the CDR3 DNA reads TGTGCCAGCAGTTACGCTGATCCGGGACAGGGGGCGTACGAGCAGTACTTC. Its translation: CASSYADPGQGAYEQYF.